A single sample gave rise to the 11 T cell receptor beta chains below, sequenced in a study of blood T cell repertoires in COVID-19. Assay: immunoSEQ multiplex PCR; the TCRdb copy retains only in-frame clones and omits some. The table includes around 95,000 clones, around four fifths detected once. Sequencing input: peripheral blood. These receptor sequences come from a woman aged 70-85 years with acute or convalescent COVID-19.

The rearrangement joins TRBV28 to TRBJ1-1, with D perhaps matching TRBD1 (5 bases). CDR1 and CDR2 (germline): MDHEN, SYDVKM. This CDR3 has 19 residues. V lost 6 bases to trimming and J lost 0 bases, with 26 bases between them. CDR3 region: CASSPTEKDVIALNTEAFF. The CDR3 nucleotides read TGTGCCAGCAGCCCGACAGAGAAGGACGTGATAGCATTGAACACTGAAGCTTTCTTT.

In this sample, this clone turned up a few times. CDR3 coding DNA: TGTGCCAGCAGCTTGTTTCAGGGGGTGGTGAGTCGGGCTGAAGCTTTCTTT. This encodes CASSLFQGVVSRAEAFF. This rearrangement joins TRBV5-5 to TRBJ1-1; 7 bases fit TRBD1. The CDR3 length is 17 residues. Germline assignment: CDR1 SGHKS and CDR2 YYEKEE (reference sequence). The ends lost 1 base at V and 6 bases at J; junction bases unmatched: 15.

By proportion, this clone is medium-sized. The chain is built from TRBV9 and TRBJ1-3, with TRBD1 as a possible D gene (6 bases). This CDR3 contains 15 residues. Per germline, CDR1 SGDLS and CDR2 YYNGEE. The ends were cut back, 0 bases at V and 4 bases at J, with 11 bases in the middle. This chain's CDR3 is CASSVDQGLGNTIYF. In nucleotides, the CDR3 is TGTGCCAGCAGCGTAGACCAGGGGTTGGGAAACACCATATATTTT.

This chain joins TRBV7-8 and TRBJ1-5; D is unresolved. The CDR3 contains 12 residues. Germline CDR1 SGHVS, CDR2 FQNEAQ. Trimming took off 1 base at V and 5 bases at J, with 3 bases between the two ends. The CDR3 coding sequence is TGTGCCAGCAGCTTAGACTATCAGCCCCAGCATTTT. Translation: CASSLDYQPQHF.

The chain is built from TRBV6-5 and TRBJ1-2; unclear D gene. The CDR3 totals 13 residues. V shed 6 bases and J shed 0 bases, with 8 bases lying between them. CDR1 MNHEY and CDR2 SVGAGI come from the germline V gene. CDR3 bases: TGTGCCAGCAGGCTCGGAGCTAACTATGGCTACACCTTC. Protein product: CASRLGANYGYTF.

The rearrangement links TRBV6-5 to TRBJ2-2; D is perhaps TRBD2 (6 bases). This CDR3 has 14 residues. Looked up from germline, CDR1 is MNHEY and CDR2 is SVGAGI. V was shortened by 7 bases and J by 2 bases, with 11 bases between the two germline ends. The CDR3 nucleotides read TGTGCCAGCACTGGAGGGCTTAACACCGGGGAGCTGTTTTTT. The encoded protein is CASTGGLNTGELFF.

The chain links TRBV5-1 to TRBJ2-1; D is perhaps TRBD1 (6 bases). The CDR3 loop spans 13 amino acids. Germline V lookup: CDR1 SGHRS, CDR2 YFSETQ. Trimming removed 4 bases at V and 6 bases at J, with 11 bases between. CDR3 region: CASSRQAGNEQFF. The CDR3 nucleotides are TGCGCCAGCAGCAGACAGGCCGGCAATGAGCAGTTCTTC. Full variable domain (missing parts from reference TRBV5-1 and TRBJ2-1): KAGVTQTPRYLIKTRGQQVTLSCSPISGHRSVSWYQQTPGQGLQFLFEYFSETQRNKGNFPGRFSGRQFSNSRSEMNVSTLELGDSALYLCASSRQAGNEQFFGPGTRLTVL.

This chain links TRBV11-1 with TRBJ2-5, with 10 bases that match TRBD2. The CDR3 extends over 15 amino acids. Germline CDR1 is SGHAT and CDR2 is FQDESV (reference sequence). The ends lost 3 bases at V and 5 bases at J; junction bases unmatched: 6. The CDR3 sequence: CASSFSGGAGETQYF. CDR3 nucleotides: TGTGCCAGCAGCTTCAGCGGGGGGGCCGGGGAGACCCAGTACTTC.

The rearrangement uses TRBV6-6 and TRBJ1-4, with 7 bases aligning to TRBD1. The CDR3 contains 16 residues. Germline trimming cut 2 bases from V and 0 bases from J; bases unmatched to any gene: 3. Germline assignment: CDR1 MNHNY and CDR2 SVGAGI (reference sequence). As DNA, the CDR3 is TGTGCCAGCAGTTACGCGGGACAGTCAACTAATGAAAAACTGTTTTTT. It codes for CASSYAGQSTNEKLFF.

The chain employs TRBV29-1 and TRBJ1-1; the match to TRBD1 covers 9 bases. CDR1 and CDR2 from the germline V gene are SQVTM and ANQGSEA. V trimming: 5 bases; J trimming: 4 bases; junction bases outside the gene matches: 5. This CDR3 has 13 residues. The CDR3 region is CSVHPGQGTEAFF. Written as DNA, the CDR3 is TGCAGCGTTCATCCGGGACAGGGCACTGAAGCTTTCTTT.

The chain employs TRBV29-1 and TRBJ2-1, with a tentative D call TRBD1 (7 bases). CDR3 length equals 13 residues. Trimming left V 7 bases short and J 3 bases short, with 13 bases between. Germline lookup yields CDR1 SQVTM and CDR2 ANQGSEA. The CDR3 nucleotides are TGCAGCGCCGCGGGACAGAGCTACAATGAGCAGTTCTTC. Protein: CSAAGQSYNEQFF.